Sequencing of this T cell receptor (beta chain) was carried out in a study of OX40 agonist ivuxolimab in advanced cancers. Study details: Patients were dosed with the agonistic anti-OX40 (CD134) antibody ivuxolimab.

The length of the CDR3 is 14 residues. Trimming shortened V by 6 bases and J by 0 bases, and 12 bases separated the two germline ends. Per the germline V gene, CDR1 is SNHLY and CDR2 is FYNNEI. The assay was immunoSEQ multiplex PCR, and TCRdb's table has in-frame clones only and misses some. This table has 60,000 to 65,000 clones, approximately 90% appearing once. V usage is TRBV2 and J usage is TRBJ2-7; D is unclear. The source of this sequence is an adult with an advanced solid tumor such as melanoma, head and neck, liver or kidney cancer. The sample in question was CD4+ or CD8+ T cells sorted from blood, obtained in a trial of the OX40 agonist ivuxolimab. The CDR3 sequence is CASRDRVSSYEQYF. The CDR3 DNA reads TGTGCCAGCAGGGACCGGGTGAGCTCCTACGAGCAGTACTTC. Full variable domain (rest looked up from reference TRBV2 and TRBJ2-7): EPEVTQTPSHQVTQMGQEVILRCVPISNHLYFYWYRQILGQKVEFLVSFYNNEISEKSEIFDDQFSVERPDGSNFTLKIRSTKLEDSAMYFCASRDRVSSYEQYFGPGTRLTVT.